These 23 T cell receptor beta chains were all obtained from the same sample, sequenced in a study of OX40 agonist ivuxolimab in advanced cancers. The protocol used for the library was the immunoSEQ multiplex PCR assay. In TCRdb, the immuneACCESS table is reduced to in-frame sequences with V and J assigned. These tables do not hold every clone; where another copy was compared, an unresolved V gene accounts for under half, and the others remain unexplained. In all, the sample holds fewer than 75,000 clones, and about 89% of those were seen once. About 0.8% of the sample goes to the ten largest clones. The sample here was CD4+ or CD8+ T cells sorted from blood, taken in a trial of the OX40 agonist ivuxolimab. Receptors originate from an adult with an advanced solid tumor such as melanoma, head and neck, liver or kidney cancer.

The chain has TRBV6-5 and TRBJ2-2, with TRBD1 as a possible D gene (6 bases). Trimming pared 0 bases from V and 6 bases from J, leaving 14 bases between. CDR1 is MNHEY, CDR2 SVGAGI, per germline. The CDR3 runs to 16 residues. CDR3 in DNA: TGTGCCAGCAGTTACTCGATACACAGGGTGGCCGGGGAGCTGTTTTTT. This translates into CASSYSIHRVAGELFF.

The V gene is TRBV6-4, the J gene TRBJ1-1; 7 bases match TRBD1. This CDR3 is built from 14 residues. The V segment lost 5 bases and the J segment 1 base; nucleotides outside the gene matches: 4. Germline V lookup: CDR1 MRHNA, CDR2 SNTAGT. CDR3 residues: CASSKGGANTEAFF. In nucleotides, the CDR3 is TGTGCCAGCAGTAAAGGGGGCGCGAACACTGAAGCTTTCTTT.

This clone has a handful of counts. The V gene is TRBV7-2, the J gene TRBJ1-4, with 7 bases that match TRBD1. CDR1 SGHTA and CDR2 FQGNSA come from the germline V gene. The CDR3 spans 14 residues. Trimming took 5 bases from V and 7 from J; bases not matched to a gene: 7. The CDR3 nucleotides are TGTGCCAGCAGCCAGGACAGGAGGATTGAAAAACTGTTTTTT. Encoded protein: CASSQDRRIEKLFF.

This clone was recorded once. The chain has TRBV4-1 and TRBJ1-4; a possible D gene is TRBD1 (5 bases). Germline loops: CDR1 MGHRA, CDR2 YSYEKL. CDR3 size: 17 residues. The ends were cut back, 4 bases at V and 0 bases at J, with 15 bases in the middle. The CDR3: CASSPGHTPATNEKLFF. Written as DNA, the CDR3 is TGCGCCAGCAGCCCAGGACACACCCCTGCAACTAATGAAAAACTGTTTTTT.

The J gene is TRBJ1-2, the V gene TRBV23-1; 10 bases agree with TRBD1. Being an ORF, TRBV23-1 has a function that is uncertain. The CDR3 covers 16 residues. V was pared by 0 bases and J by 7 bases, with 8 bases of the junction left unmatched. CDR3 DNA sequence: TGCGCCAGCAGTCAATCGGGGGGGACAGGGGCCGGTGGCTACACCTTC. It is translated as CASSQSGGTGAGGYTF.

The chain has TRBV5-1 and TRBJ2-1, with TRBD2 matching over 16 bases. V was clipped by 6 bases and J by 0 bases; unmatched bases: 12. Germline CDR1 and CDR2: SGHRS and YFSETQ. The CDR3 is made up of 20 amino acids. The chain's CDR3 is CASMRGTSGRAPSSYNEQFF. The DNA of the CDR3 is TGCGCCAGCATGAGGGGGACTAGCGGGAGGGCCCCCAGCTCCTACAATGAGCAGTTCTTC.

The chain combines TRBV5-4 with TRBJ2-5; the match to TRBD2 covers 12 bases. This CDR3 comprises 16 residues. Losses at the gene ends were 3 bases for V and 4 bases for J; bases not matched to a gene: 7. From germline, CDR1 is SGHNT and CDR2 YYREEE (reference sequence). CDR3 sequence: CASSSLAGGRGETQYF. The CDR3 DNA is TGTGCCAGCAGCTCCCTAGCGGGGGGGAGGGGAGAGACCCAGTACTTC.

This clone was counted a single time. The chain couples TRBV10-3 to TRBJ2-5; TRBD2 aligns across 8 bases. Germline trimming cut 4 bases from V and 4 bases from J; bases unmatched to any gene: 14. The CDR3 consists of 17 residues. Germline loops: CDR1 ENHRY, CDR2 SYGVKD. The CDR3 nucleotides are TGTGCCATCAGTGGGGGAGGACTAGCCGGGGATAGAGAGACCCAGTACTTC. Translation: CAISGGGLAGDRETQYF.

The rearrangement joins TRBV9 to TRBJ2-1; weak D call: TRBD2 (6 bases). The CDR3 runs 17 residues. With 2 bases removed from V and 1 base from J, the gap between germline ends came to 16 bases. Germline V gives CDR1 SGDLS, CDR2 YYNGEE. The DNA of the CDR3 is TGTGCCAGCAGCGTGGGGCTAGCCGGAGGGTCCTACAATGAGCAGTTCTTC. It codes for CASSVGLAGGSYNEQFF.

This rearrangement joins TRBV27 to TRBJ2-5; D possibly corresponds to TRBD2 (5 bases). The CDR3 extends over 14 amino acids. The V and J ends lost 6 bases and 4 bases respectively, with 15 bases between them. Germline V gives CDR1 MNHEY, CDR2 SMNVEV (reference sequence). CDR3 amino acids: CASRLGLASETQYF. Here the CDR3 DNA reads TGTGCCAGCAGGTTGGGTCTAGCTTCAGAGACCCAGTACTTC.

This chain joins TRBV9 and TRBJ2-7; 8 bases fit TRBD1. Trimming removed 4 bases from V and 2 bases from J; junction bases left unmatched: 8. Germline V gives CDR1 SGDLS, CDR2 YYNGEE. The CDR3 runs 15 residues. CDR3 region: CASSPSGTGTYEQYF. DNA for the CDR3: TGTGCCAGCAGCCCCTCCGGGACAGGAACCTACGAGCAGTACTTC.

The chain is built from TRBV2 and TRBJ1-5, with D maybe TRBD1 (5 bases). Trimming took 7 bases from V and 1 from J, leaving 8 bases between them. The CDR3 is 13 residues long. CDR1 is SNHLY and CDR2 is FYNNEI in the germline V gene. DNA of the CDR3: TGTGCCAGCACATGGGACAGCAATCAGCCCCAGCATTTT. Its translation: CASTWDSNQPQHF.

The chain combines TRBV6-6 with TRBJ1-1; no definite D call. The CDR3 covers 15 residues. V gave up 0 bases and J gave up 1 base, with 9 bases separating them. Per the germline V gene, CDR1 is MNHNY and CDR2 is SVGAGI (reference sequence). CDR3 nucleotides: TGTGCCAGCAGTTACTCCACGTGGGGGAACACTGAAGCTTTCTTT. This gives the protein CASSYSTWGNTEAFF.

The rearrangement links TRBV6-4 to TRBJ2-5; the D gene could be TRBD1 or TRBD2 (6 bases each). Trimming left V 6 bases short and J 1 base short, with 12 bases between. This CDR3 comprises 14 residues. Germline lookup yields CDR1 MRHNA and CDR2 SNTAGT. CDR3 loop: CASSTTGAQETQYF. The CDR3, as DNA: TGTGCCAGCAGCACCACGGGGGCCCAAGAGACCCAGTACTTC.

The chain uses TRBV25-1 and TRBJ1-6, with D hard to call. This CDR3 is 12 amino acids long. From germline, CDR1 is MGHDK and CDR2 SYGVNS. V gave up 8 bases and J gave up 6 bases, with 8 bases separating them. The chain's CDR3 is CASGFSNSPLHF. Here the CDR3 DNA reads TGTGCCAGCGGATTCAGTAATTCACCCCTCCACTTT.

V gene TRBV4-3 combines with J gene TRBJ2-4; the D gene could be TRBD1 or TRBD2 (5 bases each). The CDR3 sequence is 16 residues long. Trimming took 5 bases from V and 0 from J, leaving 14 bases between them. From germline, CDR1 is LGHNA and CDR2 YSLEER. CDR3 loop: CASSSRVGEAKNIQYF. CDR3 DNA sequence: TGCGCCAGCAGCTCGCGGGTAGGGGAAGCCAAAAACATTCAGTACTTC.

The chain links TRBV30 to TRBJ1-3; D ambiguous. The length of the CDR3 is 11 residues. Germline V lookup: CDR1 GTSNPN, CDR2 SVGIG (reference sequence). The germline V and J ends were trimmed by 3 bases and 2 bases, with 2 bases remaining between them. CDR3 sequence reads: CAWSPGNTIYF. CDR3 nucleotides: TGTGCCTGGAGCCCTGGAAACACCATATATTTT.

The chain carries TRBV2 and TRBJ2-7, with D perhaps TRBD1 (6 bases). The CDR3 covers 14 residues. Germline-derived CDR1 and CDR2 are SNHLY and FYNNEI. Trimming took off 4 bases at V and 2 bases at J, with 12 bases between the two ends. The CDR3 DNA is TGTGCCAGCAGTGTTCCCAGGGGTACCTACGAGCAGTACTTC. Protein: CASSVPRGTYEQYF.

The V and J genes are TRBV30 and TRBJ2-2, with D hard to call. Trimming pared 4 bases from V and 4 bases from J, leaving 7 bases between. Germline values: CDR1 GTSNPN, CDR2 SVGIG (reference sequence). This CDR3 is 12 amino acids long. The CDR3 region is CAWTGITGELFF. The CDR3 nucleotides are TGTGCCTGGACAGGAATCACCGGGGAGCTGTTTTTT.

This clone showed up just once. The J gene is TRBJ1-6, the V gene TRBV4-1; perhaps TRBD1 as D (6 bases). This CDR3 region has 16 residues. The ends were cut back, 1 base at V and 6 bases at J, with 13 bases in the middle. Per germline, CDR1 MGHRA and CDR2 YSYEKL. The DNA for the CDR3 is TGCGCCAGCAGCCAAGTGTGGACAGCCAGTAATTCACCCCTCCACTTT. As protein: CASSQVWTASNSPLHF.

CDR3: CASSVARGGNEQFF. CDR3 coding DNA: TGTGCCAGCAGCGTCGCCCGGGGTGGGAATGAGCAGTTCTTC. The chain carries TRBV2 and TRBJ2-1; possible D gene TRBD2, 5 bases. The CDR3 loop spans 14 amino acids. The V end was cut by 6 bases, the J end by 7 bases, with 16 bases between. CDR1 SNHLY and CDR2 FYNNEI come from the germline V gene.

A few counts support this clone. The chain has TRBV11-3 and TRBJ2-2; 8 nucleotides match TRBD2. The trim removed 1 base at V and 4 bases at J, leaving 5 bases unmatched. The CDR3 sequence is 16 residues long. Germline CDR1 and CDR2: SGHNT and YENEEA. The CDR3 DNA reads TGTGCCAGCAGCTTAGCGGGGGGGCTGAGCACCGGGGAGCTGTTTTTT. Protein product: CASSLAGGLSTGELFF.

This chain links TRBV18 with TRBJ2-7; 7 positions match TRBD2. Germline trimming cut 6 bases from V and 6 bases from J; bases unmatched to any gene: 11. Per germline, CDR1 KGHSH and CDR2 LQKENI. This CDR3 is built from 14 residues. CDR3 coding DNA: TGTGCCAGCTCGTCCGGGGGGTCCGGACGCGAGCAGTACTTC. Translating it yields CASSSGGSGREQYF.